This T cell receptor beta chain was identified during a study of shared clonotypes between healthy human individuals (TCRdb year 2020). Context from the whole study: A couple of women and three men aged 18 to 49 years were included in the cohort. To estimate repertoire size and how much clonotype sharing occurs between individuals, the study deeply sequenced the blood TCR repertoires of 5 or 6 healthy adults. For each donor, CD4 naive and CD4 memory were each run on three plates, CD8 naive on two plates, and CD8 memory on one plate. Different laboratories and diverse techniques were used to prepare libraries and sequence TCR repertoires, to increase sequencing depth and limit assay-specific biases. Leukapheresis yielded between about 0.85 and 9 billion PBMCs per donor. Study-wide conclusions, independent of this receptor: Estimated clonotype richness was generally larger for naive than for memory subsets. Sampling was restricted to blood, and TCR repertoires in tissue are likely to differ from TCR repertoires in blood. Higher generation probabilities were observed for clonotypes shared by all four sorted-subset donors than for non-shared clonotypes. Pairwise subsampling indicated that sequencing depth was expected to affect the degree of clonotype sharing among donors. Incomplete sequencing was indicated by rarefaction of sorted-subset datasets, despite the large sequencing depth. When several donors were compared, the shared fraction of clonotypes was about 5% for naive CD4, 3.5% to 4% for naive CD8, 2.3% for memory CD4, and 0.4% for memory CD8. Because the study included only a small number of donors, the genetic and exposure-history diversity represented was limited.

On this clone: Its antigen target is currently unknown. No per-base quality is available; no much larger clone lies one base away.

The V end loses 6 bases and the J end loses 10 bases, and a stretch of 21 bases separates them. Measured from the cysteine to the phenylalanine, the CDR3 is 14 residues long. Just CDR3 DNA is preserved here, 42 bases in frame from base 1. For CDR1 and CDR2, the germline V gene lists MNHEY and SVGAGI. The donors were healthy, HIV-negative adults with no recently reported acute infections or vaccinations. Every donor was a Caucasian adult residing in Nashville, Tennessee, USA. CD4+ T cells were enriched through magnetic negative selection, after which naive cells were positively selected on CD45RA and the remaining negative fraction served as the memory subset. Blood was obtained by leukapheresis, after which PBMCs were separated by Ficoll-Histopaque density gradient centrifugation and cryopreserved in liquid nitrogen vapor phase. Analytical flow cytometry was used to check the purity and quantity of every magnetically sorted T cell population. Genomic DNA was isolated from every sorted fraction and measured by UV absorbance on a Nanodrop 2000c.

Using the deep immunoSEQ assay, multiplex PCR amplified TCR CDR3 regions from genomic DNA. For each cell subset, the extracted genomic DNA was distributed evenly across all wells of several immunoSEQ 96-well plates, and each plate served as one replicate. For sorted subsets, each replicate PCR was loaded with roughly 0.2 ug genomic DNA, equivalent to about 30,000 T cell genomes. Purified libraries were measured with a Qubit 3.0 fluorometer, size-checked on a Bioanalyzer 2100, and measured again with the KAPA Library Quantification kit. Every immunoSEQ 96-well plate was sequenced on a separate single-read 150-cycle Illumina NextSeq 550 flow cell. On the authors' methods: Because the immunoSEQ output included only junctional sequences and no quality scores, the filtering could not be the same as the filtering used for full-length reads. To assign V/J genes and CDR3, sequences were annotated using PyIR, a Python wrapper for IgBLAST v1.9, with IMGT germline references. Reads were removed for weak V/J assignments (E-value above 1e-6), missing CDR3, stop codons, out-of-frame junctions, or ambiguous translated residues. V3J clonotypes were defined by identical inferred V gene, J gene, and CDR3 amino acid sequence. The percentage overlap between two repertoires was calculated by dividing the number of shared unique clonotypes by the size of the smaller repertoire. Repertoire richness was assessed with RTK rarefaction, the Chao1 estimator, and Recon v2.1 estimates of unobserved clonotypes. For all TCRbeta clonotypes obtained by the gDNA method from a handful of donors, generation probabilities were computed with OLGA. This is the immuneACCESS table as TCRdb keeps it, with only in-frame sequences that have V and J called. A part of the clones is gone; compared with another copy, unresolved V genes explain less than half, and the rest is unexplained. V and J calls and clone size come straight from that table; D and trimming were deduced from the DNA. This sample holds some 2.3 million clones; approximately 93% were observed only once. The ten largest clones capture around 0.4% of the sample.

This TCR derives from a man between 18 and 29 years old in good health. Some clones in this sample may be carry-over from other donors' samples. Sequencing input: naive CD4+ T cells from PBMCs. Reading the label with the study, this specimen's cell subset or site is: CD45RA+ positively selected. The sequence is built from TRBV6-5 and TRBJ1-1; the best D guess is TRBD1, with 6 bases matching. The CDR3 protein: CASRTPGDTQVAFF. The bases read TGTGCCAGCAGAACCCCAGGGGACACCCAGGTAGCTTTCTTT.